This T cell receptor beta chain originates from a study of blood T cell repertoires in COVID-19. About the study: Italy, Spain and the United States were the sources of the convalescent and acute COVID-19 samples. From T cells, B-cell-depleted T cells, or PBMCs came the material, which was cDNA or gDNA.

Per the study methods: Amplification from reference gene primers served as the basis for estimated nucleated cell counts. Measured with immunoSEQ multiplex PCR; TCRdb has only the in-frame clones, and not every one. Clone size and V and J calls were adopted from that table, with D and trimming inferred from the DNA. Altogether just over 200,000 clones are present, around 82% being singletons, with the ten largest covering 4.5% to 7%. Germline CDR1 SQVTM, CDR2 ANQGSEA. This CDR3 contains 12 residues. V trimming: 7 bases; J trimming: 4 bases; junction bases outside the gene matches: 3. This clone was observed a handful of times.

The TCR originated in a woman in her sixties or seventies with acute or convalescent COVID-19. The genes are TRBV29-1 and TRBJ2-1; 8 bases are shared with TRBD2. The sequencing sample was made of peripheral blood. CDR3 in amino acids: CSAGLGYNEQFF. The DNA for the CDR3 is TGCAGCGCGGGACTAGGGTACAATGAGCAGTTCTTC.